This TCR beta chain was identified during a study of CD8+ T cells in alopecia areata. After isolation, RNA underwent reverse transcription to generate cDNA as the sequencing template. Clones were read by immunoSEQ multiplex PCR, and TCRdb kept only the in-frame ones, dropping some. The sample has 140,000 to 150,000 clones, roughly 54% seen once. This clone was found a few times. The sample's treatment: oral pan-JAK inhibitor, 5-10 mg twice daily. CDR3 length equals 15 residues. Germline CDR1 and CDR2: SEHNR and FQNEAQ (reference sequence). V lost 5 bases and J lost 3; bases outside the gene matches: 4.

This receptor was taken from a human donor with alopecia areata. The rearrangement uses TRBV7-9 and TRBJ2-2; 9 bases map to TRBD1. This material consisted of CD8+ T cells sorted from blood, taken at week 4, from a patient treated with tofacitinib. CDR3 coding DNA: TGTGCCAGCAGCCCCAGGACAGGGGACACCGGGGAGCTGTTTTTT. It specifies CASSPRTGDTGELFF.